This T cell receptor (beta chain) emerged from a study of shared clonotypes between healthy human individuals. Study-level findings and limits: Among the subsets, naive ones generally showed larger estimated richness than memory ones.

To note about this clone: Its antigen is not known.

The CDR3 covers 15 residues. V was shortened by 3 bases and J by 0 bases, with 10 bases between the two germline ends. In germline, CDR1 is MDHEN, CDR2 SYDVKM. Several immunoSEQ plates received, in even portions, the genomic DNA of each subset. Sorted-subset replicate PCR reactions were performed with 200 ng DNA, corresponding to some 32,000 T cell genomes. Original processing notes: As immunoSEQ supplied junction-only sequences (without quality scores), filtering differed. Some clones are missing from TCRdb's copy, which holds only in-frame ones; the method was immunoSEQ multiplex PCR. The V and J calls and clone size were taken over from that table, and D and trimming were inferred from the DNA. The sample consists of some 2.1 million clones, 85% to 95% of them appearing once.

This receptor was taken from a man in his late teens or twenties in good health. This chain joins TRBV28 and TRBJ2-3; perhaps TRBD1 as D (5 bases). Specimen: naive CD4+ T cells sorted from blood. Described subset: CD45RA+ positively selected. As DNA, the CDR3 is TGTGCCAGCAGTTTGAGACAGCCTAGCACAGATACGCAGTATTTT. This gives the protein CASSLRQPSTDTQYF. The full variable domain, rest sourced from reference TRBV28 and TRBJ2-3, is DVKVTQSSRYLVKRTGEKVFLECVQDMDHENMFWYRQDPGLGLRLIYFSYDVKMKEKGDIPEGYSVSREKKERFSLILESASTNQTSMYLCASSLRQPSTDTQYFGPGTRLTVL.